This TCR beta chain was identified in a study of control samples from healthy donors and cancer patients. Libraries were prepared by immunoSEQ multiplex PCR; TCRdb keeps only in-frame clonotypes and omits some of them. The sample lists 100,000 to 150,000 clones, approximately 84% occurring once. CDR1 and CDR2 from the germline V gene are SEHNR and FQNEAQ (reference sequence). The V segment lost 5 bases and the J segment 0 bases; nucleotides outside the gene matches: 8. The CDR3 sequence is 16 residues long. The receptor was derived from a man aged 18 to 29 in good health. Input material: blood. V and J are TRBV7-9 and TRBJ2-3; TRBD1 aligns across 7 bases. CDR3 loop: CASSPGGPYSTDTQYF. The CDR3 DNA sequence: TGTGCCAGCAGCCCAGGGGGACCTTATAGCACAGATACGCAGTATTTT.